This T cell receptor beta chain was sequenced during a study of blood T cell repertoires in COVID-19. Study summary: Whether acute or convalescent, the COVID-19 samples came from the United States, Italy and Spain.

Trimming stripped 6 bases from V and 3 bases from J, with 15 bases between. CDR1 and CDR2 from the germline V gene are ENHRY and SYGVKD. This CDR3 is 14 amino acids long. Original handling: Amplified reference gene primers provided the basis for estimating nucleated cell counts. Libraries were prepared by immunoSEQ multiplex PCR; TCRdb keeps only in-frame clonotypes and omits some of them. The D gene and trimming were derived from the DNA, and the V and J assignments and clone size from that table. Of 100,000 or so clones in the sample, about 85% are singletons; the top ten hold around 5%. This clonotype was sampled from a woman between 50 and 59 years old with COVID-19, enrolled during active disease. The chain carries TRBV10-3 and TRBJ2-7; a weak D match, TRBD1 (5 bases). Sequencing was performed on peripheral blood. For the CDR3, the DNA is TGTGCCATCAGCTACTCGGACATCTACTACGAGCAGTACTTC. Translation gives CAISYSDIYYEQYF.